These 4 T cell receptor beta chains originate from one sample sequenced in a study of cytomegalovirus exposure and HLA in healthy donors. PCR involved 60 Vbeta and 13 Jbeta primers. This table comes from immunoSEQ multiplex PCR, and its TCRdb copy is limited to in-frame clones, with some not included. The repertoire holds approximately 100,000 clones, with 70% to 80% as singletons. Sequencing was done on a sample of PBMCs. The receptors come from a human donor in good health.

CDR3 DNA sequence: TGTGCCAGTCAGAGGGCAGGGGAGTTCGGGGAGCTGTTTTTT. Translation gives CASQRAGEFGELFF. V gene TRBV5-4 combines with J gene TRBJ2-2; tentatively, D is TRBD1 (6 bases). The CDR3 runs to 14 residues. Trimming took 8 bases from V and 7 from J, leaving 18 bases between them. Germline V lookup: CDR1 SGHNT, CDR2 YYREEE (reference sequence).

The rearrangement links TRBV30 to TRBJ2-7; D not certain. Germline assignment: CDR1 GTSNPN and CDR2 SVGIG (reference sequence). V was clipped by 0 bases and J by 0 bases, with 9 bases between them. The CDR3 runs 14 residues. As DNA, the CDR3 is TGTGCCTGGAGTGTACATCCAGTCTCCTACGAGCAGTACTTC. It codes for CAWSVHPVSYEQYF. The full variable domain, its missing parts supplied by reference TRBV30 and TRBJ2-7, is SQTIHQWPATLVQPVGSPLSLECTVEGTSNPNLYWYRQAAGRGLQLLFYSVGIGQISSEVPQNLSASRPQDRQFILSSKKLLLSDSGFYLCAWSVHPVSYEQYFGPGTRLTVT.

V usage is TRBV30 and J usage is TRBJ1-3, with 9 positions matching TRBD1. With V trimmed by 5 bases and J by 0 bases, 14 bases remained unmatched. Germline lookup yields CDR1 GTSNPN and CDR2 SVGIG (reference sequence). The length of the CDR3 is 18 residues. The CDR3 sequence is CAWGVPGQGKGSGNTIYF. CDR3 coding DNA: TGTGCCTGGGGGGTCCCGGGACAGGGAAAGGGCTCTGGAAACACCATATATTTT.

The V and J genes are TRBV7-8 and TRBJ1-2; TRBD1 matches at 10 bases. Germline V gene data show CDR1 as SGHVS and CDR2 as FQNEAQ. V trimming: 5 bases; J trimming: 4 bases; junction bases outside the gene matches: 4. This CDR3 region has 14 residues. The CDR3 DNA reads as TGTGCCAGCAGCAGGGGGGACAGGGGCTATGGCTACACCTTC. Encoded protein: CASSRGDRGYGYTF. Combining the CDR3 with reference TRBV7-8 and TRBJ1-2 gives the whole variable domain GAGVSQSPRYKVAKRGQDVALRCDPISGHVSLFWYQQALGQGPEFLTYFQNEAQLDKSGLPSDRFFAERPEGSVSTLKIQRTQQEDSAVYLCASSRGDRGYGYTFGSGTRLTVV.